These 25 T cell receptor beta chains were all obtained from the same sample, sequenced in a study of blood T cell repertoires in COVID-19. The method was immunoSEQ multiplex PCR; TCRdb's version includes in-frame clones alone and lacks a portion of them. The repertoire holds about 270,000 clones, around four fifths seen once, with over 3.5% in the top ten. Sequenced sample: peripheral blood. The receptors originated from a woman aged 45-65 years with active or convalescent COVID-19.

The chain uses TRBV6-5 and TRBJ2-1; possibly TRBD1 for D (6 bases). Per germline, CDR1 MNHEY and CDR2 SVGAGI. The CDR3 contains 14 residues. V lost 0 bases to trimming and J lost 7 bases, with 10 bases between them. Here the CDR3 DNA reads TGTGCCAGCAGTTACTCGATAAGGGGGAATGAGCAGTTCTTC. Translation gives CASSYSIRGNEQFF.

The V and J genes are TRBV27 and TRBJ2-7, with 12 bases identical to TRBD2. The J segment lost 4 bases and the V segment lost 5 bases, leaving 6 bases of the junction unmatched. Germline V gene data show CDR1 as MNHEY and CDR2 as SMNVEV (reference sequence). The CDR3 has 15 residues. The CDR3: CASSLLAGGPYEQYF. Written as DNA, the CDR3 is TGTGCCAGCAGTCTGCTAGCGGGAGGGCCTTACGAGCAGTACTTC.

The V gene is TRBV20-1, the J gene TRBJ1-1, with D unresolved. The V end was cut by 5 bases, the J end by 6 bases, with 7 bases between. The CDR3 has 10 residues. Germline V gives CDR1 DFQATT, CDR2 SNEGSKA (reference sequence). The CDR3: CSAWRAEAFF. Here the CDR3 DNA reads TGCAGTGCTTGGCGGGCTGAAGCTTTCTTT.

The J gene is TRBJ2-1, the V gene TRBV18; perhaps TRBD2 as D (7 bases). From germline, CDR1 is KGHSH and CDR2 LQKENI. The length of the CDR3 is 15 residues. V was trimmed by 1 base and J by 9 bases, leaving 16 bases between them. DNA for the CDR3: TGTGCCAGCTCACCACGGCTAGGGGGGGAGGTTGAGCAGTTCTTC. As protein: CASSPRLGGEVEQFF.

The chain carries TRBV28 and TRBJ1-1, with no clear D. Germline assignment: CDR1 MDHEN and CDR2 SYDVKM. The CDR3 loop spans 14 amino acids. V shed 2 bases and J shed 1 base, with 8 bases lying between them. The CDR3 DNA reads as TGTGCCAGCAGTTTACCGAGAAGGAACACTGAAGCTTTCTTT. Translation: CASSLPRRNTEAFF.

This clone was seen a single time. V usage is TRBV2 and J usage is TRBJ1-2; D perhaps matches TRBD1 (5 bases). The V and J ends lost 8 bases and 5 bases respectively, with 9 bases between them. In germline, CDR1 is SNHLY, CDR2 FYNNEI. CDR3 length: 11 amino acids. The CDR3 region is CASRGGYGYTF. CDR3 in DNA: TGTGCCAGCCGGGGGGGGTATGGCTACACCTTC. The full variable domain, completed using reference TRBV2 and TRBJ1-2, is EPEVTQTPSHQVTQMGQEVILRCVPISNHLYFYWYRQILGQKVEFLVSFYNNEISEKSEIFDDQFSVERPDGSNFTLKIRSTKLEDSAMYFCASRGGYGYTFGSGTRLTVV.

This clone is a singleton in its sample. The chain combines TRBV20-1 with TRBJ2-3; D gene ambiguous. V dropped 3 bases and J dropped 1 base, with 14 bases sitting between them. There are 15 residues in the CDR3. The V gene's germline CDR1 is DFQATT and CDR2 SNEGSKA (reference sequence). The CDR3 bases are TGCAGTGCTAGTGTCCCCGGCGGAGGCACAGATACGCAGTATTTT. Protein sequence: CSASVPGGGTDTQYF.

This clone was detected only once. This chain joins TRBV7-2 and TRBJ1-2; possibly TRBD1 for D (5 bases). This CDR3 has 13 residues. Trimming removed 1 base at V and 10 bases at J, with 13 bases between. Germline assignment: CDR1 SGHTA and CDR2 FQGNSA. The CDR3 reads CASSLVWGLDYTF. CDR3 nucleotide sequence: TGTGCCAGCAGCTTAGTTTGGGGCCTCGACTACACCTTC.

This clone was observed at least ten times. The chain links TRBV5-1 to TRBJ2-1; 7 bases agree with TRBD1. The length of the CDR3 is 16 residues. CDR1 is SGHRS, CDR2 YFSETQ, per germline. The ends lost 4 bases at V and 3 bases at J; junction bases unmatched: 10. As DNA, the CDR3 is TGCGCCAGCAGCCTTTTCGACAGGGCGGACTACAATGAGCAGTTCTTC. It encodes CASSLFDRADYNEQFF.

V usage is TRBV2 and J usage is TRBJ2-2; TRBD1 matches at 8 bases. With 7 bases clipped from V and 6 bases from J, the junction kept 7 bases outside the gene matches. Germline values: CDR1 SNHLY, CDR2 FYNNEI. This CDR3 comprises 14 residues. Here the CDR3 reads CASTVAGGPGELFF. CDR3 nucleotide sequence: TGTGCCAGCACCGTGGCAGGGGGCCCCGGGGAGCTGTTTTTT.

This clone showed up just once. The DNA of the CDR3 is TGTGCCAGTAGTAGGAGCGGGAGAATTAGGTACAATGAGCAGTTCTTC. Its protein is CASSRSGRIRYNEQFF. The rearrangement joins TRBV19 to TRBJ2-1; the match to TRBD2 covers 8 bases. This CDR3 has 16 residues. V lost 4 bases and J lost 4; bases outside the gene matches: 9. The germline V gene has CDR1 LNHDA and CDR2 SQIVND (reference sequence). Drawing the rest from reference TRBV19 and TRBJ2-1, the complete variable domain is DGGITQSPKYLFRKEGQNVTLSCEQNLNHDAMYWYRQDPGQGLRLIYYSQIVNDFQKGDIAEGYSVSREKKESFPLTVTSAQKNPTAFYLCASSRSGRIRYNEQFFGPGTRLTVL.

V usage is TRBV5-6 and J usage is TRBJ2-3, with 14 positions matching TRBD2. CDR1 SGHDT and CDR2 YYEEEE come from the germline V gene. The CDR3 is 16 residues long. Trimming cost V 3 bases and J 3 bases; bases outside gene matches: 3. CDR3 protein: CASSWGLAGETDTQYF. CDR3 DNA: TGTGCCAGCAGCTGGGGACTAGCGGGGGAGACAGATACGCAGTATTTT.

This clone came up once. The chain is built from TRBV10-1 and TRBJ2-7; D not resolved. CDR3 length: 15 residues. The ends were cut back, 0 bases at V and 3 bases at J, with 12 bases in the middle. Germline values: CDR1 WNHNN, CDR2 SYGVQD (reference sequence). The CDR3 sequence: CASSESRSSGYEQYF. The CDR3 DNA follows: TGCGCCAGCAGTGAGTCGCGGAGCAGTGGCTACGAGCAGTACTTC.

This chain connects TRBV7-8 to TRBJ2-1; a weak D match, TRBD2 (5 bases). CDR1 is SGHVS, CDR2 FQNEAQ, per germline. Between the trimmed V and J ends, which lost 2 bases and 4 bases, there was a span of 12 bases. CDR3 length equals 15 residues. CDR3 nucleotide sequence: TGTGCCAGCAGCTTACGGGCTAGCCAGTACAATGAGCAGTTCTTC. Translated: CASSLRASQYNEQFF.

In this sample, this clone turned up once. The chain joins TRBV2 to TRBJ1-1; 10 bases align to TRBD1. V was clipped by 6 bases and J by 1 base; unmatched bases: 5. This CDR3 has 15 amino acids. Germline loops: CDR1 SNHLY, CDR2 FYNNEI. The CDR3 loop is CASRFDRGQNTEAFF. CDR3 DNA: TGTGCCAGCAGGTTTGACAGGGGGCAGAACACTGAAGCTTTCTTT.

J is TRBJ1-2 and V is TRBV25-1; D is perhaps TRBD1 (6 bases). Germline assignment: CDR1 MGHDK and CDR2 SYGVNS. V was shortened by 5 bases and J by 4 bases, with 11 bases between the two germline ends. The CDR3 is made up of 13 amino acids. CDR3 protein: CASSPQGLYGYTF. CDR3 DNA sequence: TGTGCCAGCAGTCCACAGGGCCTCTATGGCTACACCTTC.

The chain combines TRBV19 with TRBJ1-6; a possible D gene is TRBD1 (6 bases). Germline V gene lookup returns CDR1 LNHDA and CDR2 SQIVND (reference sequence). The V gene lost 5 bases and the J gene lost 1 base, with 12 bases spanning the gap. The CDR3 covers 16 residues. The CDR3 here is CASSPRTGSYNSPLHF. The CDR3 DNA sequence: TGTGCCAGTAGTCCCCGAACAGGGTCCTATAATTCACCCCTCCACTTT.

The chain joins TRBV5-1 to TRBJ1-2, with TRBD1 identical over 10 bases. The J segment lost 6 bases and the V segment lost 0 bases, leaving 5 bases of the junction unmatched. The CDR3 has 15 amino acids. Germline assignment: CDR1 SGHRS and CDR2 YFSETQ. CDR3: CASSLATGQGDGYTF. The CDR3 nucleotides are TGCGCCAGCAGCTTGGCCACAGGACAGGGGGATGGCTACACCTTC.

This clone was seen a single time. The CDR3 DNA is TGTGCCAGTAGTATCCCACAGGGGGTAGGACAGCCCCAGCATTTT. It specifies CASSIPQGVGQPQHF. The genes are TRBV19 and TRBJ1-5, with 8 nucleotides matching TRBD1. Germline V CDR1 and CDR2: LNHDA, SQIVND (reference sequence). The CDR3 has 15 residues. Unmatched junction bases numbered 8, after V lost 3 bases and J lost 7 bases. Full variable domain (missing parts from reference TRBV19 and TRBJ1-5): DGGITQSPKYLFRKEGQNVTLSCEQNLNHDAMYWYRQDPGQGLRLIYYSQIVNDFQKGDIAEGYSVSREKKESFPLTVTSAQKNPTAFYLCASSIPQGVGQPQHFGDGTRLSIL.

The rearrangement uses TRBV14 and TRBJ2-2, with D maybe TRBD1 (6 bases). Trimming took 4 bases from V and 0 from J, leaving 15 bases between them. This CDR3 spans 17 amino acids. CDR1 is SGHDN and CDR2 is FVKESK in the germline V gene. The CDR3 region has the DNA TGTGCCAGCAGCCCGTATACCGGGACATCGAACACCGGGGAGCTGTTTTTT. It translates to CASSPYTGTSNTGELFF. The full variable domain, its missing parts supplied by reference TRBV14 and TRBJ2-2, is EAGVTQFPSHSVIEKGQTVTLRCDPISGHDNLYWYRRVMGKEIKFLLHFVKESKQDESGMPNNRFLAERTGGTYSTLKVQPAELEDSGVYFCASSPYTGTSNTGELFFGEGSRLTVL.

The chain couples TRBV7-9 to TRBJ1-2; 8 bases agree with TRBD1. CDR3 length equals 15 residues. Trimming took 5 bases from V and 7 from J; bases not matched to a gene: 12. Germline V gene lookup returns CDR1 SEHNR and CDR2 FQNEAQ (reference sequence). CDR3 bases: TGTGCCAGCAGCCTTAGTCGGACAGGGACCGGTGGCTACACCTTC. Translated, it gives CASSLSRTGTGGYTF.

This clone was seen only once. The CDR3 coding sequence is TGTGCCTGGAGGCGGGGCAGGTCCCGGGCCGGGGCCAACGTCCTGACTTTC. Translating it yields CAWRRGRSRAGANVLTF. The gene calls are TRBV30 and TRBJ2-6; weak D call: TRBD2 (6 bases). This CDR3 spans 17 amino acids. Germline assignment: CDR1 GTSNPN and CDR2 SVGIG (reference sequence). Trimming took off 3 bases at V and 4 bases at J, with 19 bases between the two ends.

The rearrangement uses TRBV14 and TRBJ2-2, with 8 bases that match TRBD1. The CDR3 has 15 amino acids. V was clipped by 0 bases and J by 6 bases; unmatched bases: 3. Germline CDR1 and CDR2: SGHDN and FVKESK. The CDR3 loop is CASSQEDRVSGELFF. Written as DNA, the CDR3 is TGTGCCAGCAGCCAAGAGGACAGGGTATCCGGGGAGCTGTTTTTT. Full variable domain (missing parts from reference TRBV14 and TRBJ2-2): EAGVTQFPSHSVIEKGQTVTLRCDPISGHDNLYWYRRVMGKEIKFLLHFVKESKQDESGMPNNRFLAERTGGTYSTLKVQPAELEDSGVYFCASSQEDRVSGELFFGEGSRLTVL.

The V and J genes are TRBV29-1 and TRBJ2-3; a weak D match, TRBD2 (6 bases). CDR1 and CDR2 from the germline V gene are SQVTM and ANQGSEA. Trimming pared 6 bases from V and 0 bases from J, leaving 10 bases between. This CDR3 comprises 13 residues. This chain's CDR3 is CSVERASTDTQYF. In DNA, the CDR3 is TGCAGCGTGGAGCGGGCTAGCACAGATACGCAGTATTTT.

CDR3 in amino acids: CASSNIPRSTGELFF. CDR3 nucleotide sequence: TGTGCCAGCAGCAATATCCCCCGGTCCACCGGGGAGCTGTTTTTT. V gene TRBV7-9 combines with J gene TRBJ2-2, with D hard to call. V was clipped by 5 bases and J by 4 bases, with 14 bases between them. The CDR3 length is 15 residues. Germline V CDR1 and CDR2: SEHNR, FQNEAQ (reference sequence).